This TCR beta chain is drawn from a study of vaccination effects on CD4 cells after COVID-19. Background on the study: Median timing of post-vaccine samples was 72 days after the second dose. Points from the study as a whole: After vaccination of healthy people, only 1 of 255 vaccine-induced clones cross-reacted with common cold coronaviruses.

Sequencing was preceded by expansion of antigen-specific CD4+ T cells with viral peptide pools in the ViraFEST assay. Around day 10 of culture, CD4+ T cells were separated out. It was two doses of either the BNT162b2 or mRNA-1273 vaccine that participants received. Researchers reported culturing approximately 2.2 million PBMC in each well, adding about 11 IU/ml IL-2 and about 9.5 ug/ml peptides. Half the medium was replaced with IL-2 medium on days 3 and 7. Only in-frame clones appear in the TCRdb table, and some are missing; sequencing was by immunoSEQ multiplex PCR. This table has some 11,000 clones, roughly 70% appearing once. Of note for this clone: What it binds is unknown.

V lost 6 bases and J lost 4, with 12 bases in between. Germline values: CDR1 ENHRY, CDR2 SYGVKD. The CDR3 is made up of 13 amino acids. Sequencing used CD4+ T cells from PBMCs cultured with SARS-CoV-2 spike peptides, obtained after COVID-19 vaccination. This rearrangement joins TRBV10-3 to TRBJ1-2, with a weak D call TRBD1 (5 bases). This TCR was recovered from a human donor who received a COVID-19 vaccine. DNA for the CDR3: TGTGCCATCAGCCCGGGACCGGCCTATGGCTACACCTTC. Residues: CAISPGPAYGYTF.